This TCR beta chain is drawn from a study of shared clonotypes between healthy human individuals (TCRdb year 2020). Study-wide context: The cohort included a few men and two women between 18 and 49 years of age. For each donor, three plates each were used for CD4 naive and CD4 memory, two plates were used for CD8 naive, and one plate was used for CD8 memory. To estimate repertoire size and how much clonotype sharing occurs between individuals, the study deeply sequenced the blood TCR repertoires of 4 to 6 healthy adults. To increase sequencing depth and limit assay-specific biases, different laboratories used diverse techniques to prepare libraries and sequence TCR repertoires. Between about 0.85 and 9.5 billion PBMCs per donor were obtained by leukapheresis. Study-wide conclusions, independent of this receptor: Roughly 5% of naive CD4, 3% to 4% of naive CD8, roughly 2.5% of memory CD4, and over 0.35% of memory CD8 clonotypes were shared across a few donors. Rarefaction of sorted-subset datasets indicated incomplete sequencing despite the large sequencing depth. Sampling was restricted to blood, and TCR repertoires in tissues likely differ from the TCR repertoires found in blood. Naive subsets generally had larger estimated clonotype richness than memory subsets did. The small number of donors limited the genetic and exposure-history diversity represented. Clonotypes shared by all four sorted-subset donors showed higher generation probabilities than non-shared clonotypes. Pairwise subsampling indicated that sequencing depth was expected to affect the degree of clonotype sharing among donors.

As for this clone: Its antigen is currently not known. No much larger clonotype is one base removed from it; base qualities were not supplied.

V loses 0 bases, J loses 3 bases, and the germline ends lie 10 bases apart. CDR1 and CDR2 were assigned from the germline V gene (reference sequence) as SGHNT and YYREEE. The CDR3, cysteine through phenylalanine, is 15 amino acids long. The sequence is cut down to CDR3 DNA, 45 bases in frame from base 1. TCR CDR3 regions were amplified from genomic DNA by multiplex PCR using the deep immunoSEQ assay. For each cell subset, the extracted genomic DNA was distributed evenly across all wells of several immunoSEQ 96-well plates, and each plate served as one replicate. For sorted subsets, roughly 0.2 ug genomic DNA, equal to about 30,000 T cell genomes, was loaded into each replicate PCR. The purified libraries were quantified using a Qubit 3.0 fluorometer, sized with a Bioanalyzer 2100, and then quantified again using the KAPA Library Quantification kit. Each immunoSEQ 96-well plate was sequenced on its own single-read 150-cycle Illumina NextSeq 550 flow cell. As for the authors' bioinformatics: Because the immunoSEQ output included only junctional sequences and no quality scores, the filtering could not be the same as the filtering used for full-length reads. To assign V/J genes and CDR3, sequences were annotated using PyIR, a Python wrapper for IgBLAST v1.9, with IMGT germline references. Any read was removed if the V/J assignment was weak (E-value above 1e-6), the CDR3 was missing, or the read contained stop codons, out-of-frame junctions, or ambiguous translated residues. V3J clonotypes were defined as sequences sharing an identical inferred V gene, J gene, and CDR3 amino acid sequence. Percentage overlap between repertoires was computed as shared unique clonotypes divided by the size of the smaller repertoire. RTK rarefaction, the Chao1 estimator, and Recon v2.1 estimates of unobserved clonotypes were used to assess repertoire richness. Generation probabilities for all TCRbeta clonotypes obtained by the gDNA method from a handful of donors were computed using OLGA. In its TCRdb copy, this immuneACCESS table keeps in-frame sequences only and misses some clones. Where compared with another copy, unresolved V genes explain less than half of these, and the others have no known cause. V, J and clone size are those of that table, while D and trimming were read from the DNA. The sample contains about 2.4 million clones, approximately 94% of them found a single time. Of the sample, 0.36% is held by the ten largest clones.

Healthy HIV-negative adults with no recently reported acute infections or vaccinations were included as donors. Every donor was a Caucasian adult residing in Nashville, Tennessee, USA. CD4+ T cells were enriched through magnetic negative selection, after which naive cells were positively selected on CD45RA and the remaining negative fraction served as the memory subset. After blood collection by leukapheresis, PBMCs were isolated using Ficoll-Histopaque density gradient centrifugation and then cryopreserved in the vapor phase of liquid nitrogen. Purity and quantity of every magnetically sorted T cell population were checked by analytical flow cytometry. Genomic DNA was isolated from each sorted fraction and quantified by UV absorbance on a Nanodrop 2000c.

The TCR sequence derives from a man in his late teens or twenties in good health. Some clones in this sample may be carry-over from other donors' samples. The chain is assembled from TRBV5-4 and TRBJ2-1, with no confident D gene call. The sample comprised naive CD4+ T cells from PBMCs. The sample's cell subset or site, from its label and the paper: CD45RA+ positively selected. The CDR3 loop reads CASSLDRRDYNEQFF. The DNA sequence follows: TGTGCCAGCAGCTTGGACAGAAGGGACTACAATGAGCAGTTCTTC.